This T cell receptor (beta chain) was profiled in a study of blood T cell repertoires in COVID-19. Germline V lookup: CDR1 SGHRS, CDR2 YFSETQ. The CDR3 covers 19 residues. With 0 bases clipped from V and 8 bases from J, the junction kept 15 bases outside the gene matches. Original analysis: Estimation of nucleated cell counts relied on the amplification of reference gene primers. Measured with immunoSEQ multiplex PCR; TCRdb has only the in-frame clones, and not every one. From that table come the V and J calls and clone size; the DNA was used to work out D and trimming. The profile covers 250,000 to 300,000 clones, with 91% appearing a single time and approximately 2.1% taken by the ten largest.

Input material: peripheral blood. The gene calls are TRBV5-1 and TRBJ2-1, with TRBD2 matching over 12 bases. The TCR sequence derives from a woman in her 30s with COVID-19, enrolled during active disease. As DNA, the CDR3 is TGCGCCAGCAGCTTGGGAGCTAGCGGGAGGGCCCGTTCTCCTCATGAGCAGTTCTTC. Its protein is CASSLGASGRARSPHEQFF.